This TCR beta chain was sequenced in a study of blood T cell repertoires in COVID-19. At the level of the study: From the United States, Italy and Spain came samples of acute and convalescent COVID-19. T cells, B-cell-depleted T cells, or PBMCs provided the cDNA or gDNA that served as material.

Study processing details: Nucleated cell counts were estimated from reference gene primer amplification. TCRdb's copy holds only in-frame clones and misses some; the assay was immunoSEQ multiplex PCR. V and J calls and clone size come straight from that table; D and trimming were deduced from the DNA. The sample lists hundreds of thousands of clones; 70% to 85% were seen once. Germline loops: CDR1 MDHEN, CDR2 SYDVKM. V gave up 7 bases and J gave up 8 bases, with 17 bases separating them. There are 13 residues in the CDR3. The chain uses TRBV28 and TRBJ1-2; unclear D gene. Sequenced sample: peripheral blood. The TCR comes from a man older than 75 with acute or convalescent COVID-19. The CDR3 is CASTSDGVGGYTF. DNA of the CDR3: TGTGCCAGCACCTCTGACGGGGTCGGAGGCTACACCTTC.